What follows describes a single TCR beta chain. Looked up from germline, CDR1 is MDHEN and CDR2 is SYDVKM. Trimming pared 6 bases from V and 7 bases from J, leaving 21 bases between. This CDR3 spans 16 amino acids. This entry belongs to a study of blood T cell repertoires in COVID-19. Generated by immunoSEQ multiplex PCR, the TCRdb table keeps only in-frame clones and is missing some. The repertoire consists of about 150,000 clones, with around 87% occurring once and the leading ten covering roughly 3.2%. J is TRBJ2-2 and V is TRBV28; tentative D call: TRBD2 (6 bases). The TCR was taken from an older woman with active COVID-19. The material sequenced was peripheral blood. This CDR3 reads CASRTPLGGRGGELFF. CDR3 DNA: TGTGCCAGCAGAACCCCCCTCGGGGGACGTGGCGGGGAGCTGTTTTTT.